Listed here is a single T cell receptor beta chain. Authors' analysis steps: Amplification of reference gene primers was used by the study to estimate nucleated cell counts. Profiling relied on immunoSEQ multiplex PCR, and the TCRdb table lists in-frame clones only, not all of them. That table supplies the V and J calls and clone size; D and trimming were determined from the DNA. The sample yields about 180,000 clones, roughly nine tenths seen once. The CDR3 spans 15 residues. Trimming at V came to 4 bases and at J to 7 bases, leaving 8 bases not matched to a gene. The entry originates in a study of blood T cell repertoires in COVID-19. The cohort comprised adults aged about 18 to 90 years residing in about two dozen US areas. Participant-given clinical history determined each cohort assignment.

The chain links TRBV5-3 to TRBJ2-2; 9 bases align to TRBD2. TRBV5-3 is classed as an ORF, of uncertain function. This TCR derives from a woman in her thirties or forties with acute COVID-19. The sequenced sample consisted of PBMCs or T cells enriched from blood (not recorded which). The CDR3 is CARSRLAVRGGELFF. The CDR3 DNA follows: TGTGCCAGAAGCCGACTAGCGGTCAGAGGCGGGGAGCTGTTTTTT.